The rows below give T cell receptor beta chains drawn from one sample of a study of blood T cell repertoires in COVID-19. Using immunoSEQ multiplex PCR, the repertoire was profiled, and TCRdb retains in-frame clones only, with some absent. Among around 120,000 clones, around four fifths were seen once, and the ten largest hold around 2.3%. Sequenced material: peripheral blood. The receptors were sampled from a young man with acute or convalescent COVID-19. Both conserved end residues are part of each CDR3. Fields, in order: CDR3 protein, CDR3 DNA, V gene, D gene, clone size, J gene. A D gene is named only where the DNA matches it firmly. Expanded clones get a size class; other rows say once, few or many, or leave the size out.

CAWSDGRAYNSPLHF TGTGCCTGGAGTGACGGGAGGGCCTATAATTCACCCCTCCACTTT TRBV30 - - TRBJ1-6
CASSIREGSYGYTF TGTGCCAGTAGTATACGCGAGGGCAGCTATGGCTACACCTTC TRBV19 - - TRBJ1-2
CASSPRTFPDTQYF TGTGCCAGCAGTCCCCGGACATTCCCAGATACGCAGTATTTT TRBV6-6 - - TRBJ2-3
CAWSSEGLAGGELFF TGTGCCTGGAGCTCGGAGGGACTAGCAGGGGGGGAGCTGTTTTTT TRBV30 TRBD2 - TRBJ2-2
CASSLSPGGYTF TGTGCCAGCAGCTTATCCCCAGGAGGCTACACCTTC TRBV7-8 - - TRBJ1-2
CAWRQKQGEQYF TGTGCCTGGCGGCAAAAGCAGGGCGAGCAGTACTTC TRBV30 - - TRBJ2-7
CATSGGGNQPQHF TGTGCCACCTCCGGCGGGGGAAATCAGCCCCAGCATTTT TRBV24-1 - - TRBJ1-5
CASSPTYNEQFF TGTGCCAGCAGCCCCACTTACAATGAGCAGTTCTTC TRBV7-9 - - TRBJ2-1
CASSIATSSGRSNEQFF TGTGCCAGTAGTATAGCAACGAGTAGCGGGAGGAGCAATGAGCAGTTCTTC TRBV19 TRBD2 - TRBJ2-1
CASSQQTGGQETQYF TGCGCCAGCAGCCAACAAACAGGGGGCCAAGAGACCCAGTACTTC TRBV4-1 TRBD1 - TRBJ2-5
CASSIFRAPNTGELFF TGTGCCAGTAGTATATTTAGAGCCCCGAACACCGGGGAGCTGTTTTTT TRBV19 - - TRBJ2-2
CAWGTGEDNSPLHF TGTGCCTGGGGGACAGGGGAAGACAATTCACCCCTCCACTTT TRBV30 TRBD1 few TRBJ1-6
CASSLSGGAQEQFF TGTGCCAGCAGCCTTAGCGGGGGGGCACAGGAGCAGTTCTTC TRBV3-1/TRBV3-2 TRBD2 few TRBJ2-1
CASGADSYNEQFF TGTGCCAGCGGAGCGGACTCCTACAATGAGCAGTTCTTC TRBV7-2 - - TRBJ2-1
CASSIGQGAGNTIYF TGTGCCAGCAGCATAGGACAGGGCGCTGGAAACACCATATATTTT TRBV7-3 TRBD1 - TRBJ1-3
CASSELGVRGYTF TGTGCCAGCAGTGAACTCGGGGTAAGAGGCTACACCTTC TRBV6-1 - - TRBJ1-2
CASSSFGEITDTQYF TGTGCCAGCAGCTCCTTCGGGGAGATCACAGATACGCAGTATTTT TRBV11-2 - - TRBJ2-3
CASSLRRGGPDTQYF TGTGCCAGCAGTTTGAGGCGGGGGGGGCCAGATACGCAGTATTTT TRBV28 TRBD2 - TRBJ2-3
CASSLEQNTGELFF TGTGCCAGCAGCTTGGAACAGAACACCGGGGAGCTGTTTTTT TRBV5-8 - - TRBJ2-2
CASSLKSGANTEAFF TGCGCCAGCAGCCTTAAAAGCGGGGCGAACACTGAAGCTTTCTTT TRBV4-3 - once TRBJ1-1
CASIEAGGPGETQYF TGTGCCAGCATTGAGGCGGGAGGGCCAGGGGAGACCCAGTACTTC TRBV7-9 TRBD2 - TRBJ2-5
CATLRGTGELFF TGTGCCACCTTGAGAGGGACCGGGGAGCTGTTTTTT TRBV6-6 - - TRBJ2-2
CASSARGDRGTEAFF TGCGCCAGCAGCGCACGGGGCGACCGGGGGACTGAAGCTTTCTTT TRBV5-1 - - TRBJ1-1
CASSQDPQYEQYF TGCGCCAGCAGCCAAGATCCCCAATACGAGCAGTACTTC TRBV4-3 - - TRBJ2-7
CAWSDSFGYTF TGTGCCTGGAGTGACAGCTTTGGCTACACCTTC TRBV30 - - TRBJ1-2
CSVTTGTGGLQETQYF TGCAGCGTCACCACCGGGACAGGGGGTTTACAAGAGACCCAGTACTTC TRBV29-1 TRBD1 - TRBJ2-5
CASSPRERANTGELFF TGTGCCAGCAGCCCTCGAGAACGAGCGAACACCGGGGAGCTGTTTTTT TRBV7-8 - - TRBJ2-2
CSAALSSGADTQYF TGCAGCGCTGCCCTTTCTAGCGGTGCAGATACGCAGTATTTT TRBV29-1 TRBD2 - TRBJ2-3
CAWRVRGRVSETQYF TGTGCCTGGAGAGTTCGGGGGAGGGTCTCGGAGACCCAGTACTTC TRBV30 TRBD2 - TRBJ2-5
CASSDQGADTEAFF TGCGCCAGCAGCGACCAGGGGGCGGACACTGAAGCTTTCTTT TRBV5-1 TRBD1 - TRBJ1-1
CASSLDRNNSPLHF TGTGCCAGTAGTCTGGACAGAAATAATTCACCCCTCCACTTT TRBV19 - - TRBJ1-6
CASSLARTENTEAFF TGCGCCAGCAGCTTGGCCCGGACAGAGAACACTGAAGCTTTCTTT TRBV5-1 - - TRBJ1-1
CASSQSQITGELFF TGCGCCAGCAGCCAATCGCAGATCACCGGGGAGCTGTTTTTT TRBV4-1 - - TRBJ2-2
CASSTGLPNTEAFF TGTGCCAGCAGCACGGGACTCCCGAACACTGAAGCTTTCTTT TRBV5-8 - - TRBJ1-1
CASSHSGIQETQYF TGTGCCAGCAGCCATTCGGGAATTCAAGAGACCCAGTACTTC TRBV3-1/TRBV3-2 - - TRBJ2-5
CASTGTGDTGELFF TGTGCCAGCACCGGGACAGGGGACACCGGGGAGCTGTTTTTT TRBV7-9 TRBD1 - TRBJ2-2
CAWSVRGGGYGYTF TGTGCCTGGAGTGTCCGAGGGGGGGGCTATGGCTACACCTTC TRBV30 - - TRBJ1-2
CASSSGGSSYNEQFF TGCGCCAGCAGTTCTGGCGGGAGCTCCTACAATGAGCAGTTCTTC TRBV5-1 TRBD2 - TRBJ2-1
CAWGGGAFSETQYF TGTGCCTGGGGCGGTGGGGCCTTTTCGGAGACCCAGTACTTC TRBV30 - - TRBJ2-5
CASSLQGPYGYTF TGTGCCAGCAGCCTTCAGGGGCCCTATGGCTACACCTTC TRBV6-5 - - TRBJ1-2
CASSSQENEKLFF TGTGCCAGCAGTTCACAGGAGAATGAAAAACTGTTTTTT TRBV12-3/TRBV12-4 - - TRBJ1-4
CASSLRGDRVGYTF TGTGCCAGCAGCTTGAGGGGGGACAGGGTCGGCTACACCTTC TRBV7-3 TRBD1 - TRBJ1-2